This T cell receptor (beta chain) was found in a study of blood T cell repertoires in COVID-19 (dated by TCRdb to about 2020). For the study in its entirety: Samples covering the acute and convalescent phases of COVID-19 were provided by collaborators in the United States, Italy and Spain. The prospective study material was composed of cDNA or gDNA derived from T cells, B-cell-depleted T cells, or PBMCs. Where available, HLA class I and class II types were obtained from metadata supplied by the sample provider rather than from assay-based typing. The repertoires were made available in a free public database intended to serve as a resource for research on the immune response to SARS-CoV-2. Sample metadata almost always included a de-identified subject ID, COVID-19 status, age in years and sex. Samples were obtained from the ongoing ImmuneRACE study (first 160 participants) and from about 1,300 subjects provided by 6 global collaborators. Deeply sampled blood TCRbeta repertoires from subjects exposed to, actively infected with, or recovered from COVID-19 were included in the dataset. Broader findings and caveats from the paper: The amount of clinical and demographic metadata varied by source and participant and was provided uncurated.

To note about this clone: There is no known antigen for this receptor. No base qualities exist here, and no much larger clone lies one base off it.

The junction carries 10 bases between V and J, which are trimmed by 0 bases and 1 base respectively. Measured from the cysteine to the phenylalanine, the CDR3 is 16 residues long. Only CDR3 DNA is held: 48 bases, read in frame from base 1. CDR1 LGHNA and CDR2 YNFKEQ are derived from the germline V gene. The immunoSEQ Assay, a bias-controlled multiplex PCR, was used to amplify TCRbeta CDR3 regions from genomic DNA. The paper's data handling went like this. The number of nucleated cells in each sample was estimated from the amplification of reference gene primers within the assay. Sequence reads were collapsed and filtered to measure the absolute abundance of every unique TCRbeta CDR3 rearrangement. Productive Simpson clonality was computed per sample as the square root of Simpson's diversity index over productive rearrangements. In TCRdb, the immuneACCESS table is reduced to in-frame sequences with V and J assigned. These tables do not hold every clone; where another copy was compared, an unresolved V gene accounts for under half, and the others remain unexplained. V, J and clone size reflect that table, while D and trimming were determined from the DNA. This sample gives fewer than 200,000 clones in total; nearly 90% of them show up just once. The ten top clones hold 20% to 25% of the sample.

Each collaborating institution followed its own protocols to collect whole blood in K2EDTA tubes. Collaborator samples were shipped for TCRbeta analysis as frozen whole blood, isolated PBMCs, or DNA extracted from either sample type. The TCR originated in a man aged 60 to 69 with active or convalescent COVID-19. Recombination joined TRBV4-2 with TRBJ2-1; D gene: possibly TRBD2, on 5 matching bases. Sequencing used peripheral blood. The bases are TGTGCCAGCAGCCAAGATCGGGGAAGGTCCTACAATGAGCAGTTCTTC. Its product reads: CASSQDRGRSYNEQFF.